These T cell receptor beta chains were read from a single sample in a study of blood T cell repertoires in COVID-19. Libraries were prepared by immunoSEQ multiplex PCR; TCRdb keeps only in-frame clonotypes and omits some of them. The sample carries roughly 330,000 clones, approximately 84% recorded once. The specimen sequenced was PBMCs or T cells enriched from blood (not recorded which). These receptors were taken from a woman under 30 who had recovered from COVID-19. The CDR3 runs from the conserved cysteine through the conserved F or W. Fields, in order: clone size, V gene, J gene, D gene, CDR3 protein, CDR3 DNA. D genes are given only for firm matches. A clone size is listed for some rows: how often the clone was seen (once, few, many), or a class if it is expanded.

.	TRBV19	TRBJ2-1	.	CASSRVGNEQFF	TGTGCCAGTAGCAGGGTGGGCAATGAGCAGTTCTTC
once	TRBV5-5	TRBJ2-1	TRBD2	CASGRPGLASNEQFF	TGTGCCAGCGGCCGACCGGGACTAGCTTCCAATGAGCAGTTCTTC
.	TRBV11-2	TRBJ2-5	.	CASSSGQETQYF	TGTGCCAGCAGCTCGGGTCAAGAGACCCAGTACTTC
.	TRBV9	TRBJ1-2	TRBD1	CASSVGGQGVKGYTF	TGTGCCAGCAGCGTAGGGGGACAGGGGGTAAAGGGCTACACCTTC
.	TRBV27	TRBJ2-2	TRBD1	CASSPPFHRGPNTGELFF	TGTGCCAGCAGTCCTCCTTTCCACAGGGGCCCTAACACCGGGGAGCTGTTTTTT
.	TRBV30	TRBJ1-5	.	CAWDTGFNQPQHF	TGTGCCTGGGACACAGGGTTCAATCAGCCCCAGCATTTT
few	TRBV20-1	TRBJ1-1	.	CSAKNYEAFF	TGCAGTGCTAAGAACTATGAAGCTTTCTTT
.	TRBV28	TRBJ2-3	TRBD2	CASSLWETSRATDTQYF	TGTGCCAGCAGTTTATGGGAGACTAGCAGGGCCACAGATACGCAGTATTTT
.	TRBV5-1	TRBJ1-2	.	CASSLFTGSSGYTF	TGCGCCAGCAGCTTGTTCACCGGGTCATCTGGCTACACCTTC
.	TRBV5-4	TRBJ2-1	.	CASSLKFRDEQFF	TGTGCCAGCAGCTTAAAATTCCGGGATGAGCAGTTCTTC
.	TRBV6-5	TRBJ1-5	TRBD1	CASSYHTGDNQPQHF	TGTGCCAGCAGCTATCATACAGGGGACAATCAGCCCCAGCATTTT
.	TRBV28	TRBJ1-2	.	CASKLTGNYGYTF	TGTGCCAGCAAGCTGACAGGAAACTATGGCTACACCTTC
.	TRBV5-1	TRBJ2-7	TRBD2	CASSLAGLAATYEQYF	TGCGCCAGCAGCTTGGCTGGACTAGCGGCCACCTACGAGCAGTACTTC
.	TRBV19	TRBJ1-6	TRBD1	CATVPGQGSHSPLHF	TGTGCCACCGTCCCGGGACAGGGAAGTCATTCACCCCTCCACTTT
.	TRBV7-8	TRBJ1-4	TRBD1	CASSRRQGPTNEKLFF	TGTGCCAGCAGCCGAAGACAGGGCCCAACTAATGAAAAACTGTTTTTT
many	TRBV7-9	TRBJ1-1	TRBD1	CASSPGQDKAEAFF	TGTGCCAGCAGCCCCGGACAGGATAAGGCTGAAGCTTTCTTT
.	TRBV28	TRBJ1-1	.	CASSPSWRTEAFF	TGTGCCAGCAGCCCTAGCTGGCGCACTGAAGCTTTCTTT
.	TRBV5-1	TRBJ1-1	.	CASSSQGGTEAFF	TGCGCCAGCAGCTCCCAGGGAGGGACTGAAGCTTTCTTT
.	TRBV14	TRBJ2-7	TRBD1	CASSHFSFRTGQGSTYEQYF	TGTGCCAGCAGCCATTTTTCGTTTCGGACGGGACAGGGGTCGACCTACGAGCAGTACTTC
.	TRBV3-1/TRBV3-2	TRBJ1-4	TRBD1	CASSQGGGEKLFF	TGTGCCAGCAGCCAAGGAGGGGGCGAAAAACTGTTTTTT
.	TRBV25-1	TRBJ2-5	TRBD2	CASSEWSSGGPETQYF	TGTGCCAGCAGTGAATGGAGTAGCGGGGGTCCTGAGACCCAGTACTTC
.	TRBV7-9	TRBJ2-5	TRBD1	CASSLTSDREETQYF	TGTGCCAGCAGCTTAACATCGGACAGGGAGGAGACCCAGTACTTC
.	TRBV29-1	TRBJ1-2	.	CSVLGVEGYTF	TGCAGCGTCCTCGGAGTAGAGGGCTACACCTTC
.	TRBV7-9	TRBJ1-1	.	CASSFQQNTEAFF	TGTGCCAGCAGCTTTCAACAGAACACTGAAGCTTTCTTT
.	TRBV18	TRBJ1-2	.	CASSPPAEANGYTF	TGTGCCAGCTCACCACCCGCGGAGGCCAATGGCTACACCTTC
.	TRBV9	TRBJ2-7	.	CASSVDDKGLLGEQYF	TGTGCCAGCAGCGTAGATGACAAGGGACTGTTAGGCGAGCAGTACTTC
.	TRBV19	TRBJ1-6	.	CASKDRASYNSPLHF	TGTGCCAGCAAGGACAGAGCCTCCTATAATTCACCCCTCCACTTT
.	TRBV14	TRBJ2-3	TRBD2	CASSLGLAVTDTQYF	TGTGCCAGCAGTCTGGGACTAGCGGTAACAGATACGCAGTATTTT
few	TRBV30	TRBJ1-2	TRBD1	CAGTGVRSNYGYTF	TGTGCCGGAACAGGGGTGAGATCTAACTATGGCTACACCTTC
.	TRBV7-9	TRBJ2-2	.	CASSLSGTIANTGELFF	TGTGCCAGCAGCTTATCCGGGACAATCGCGAACACCGGGGAGCTGTTTTTT
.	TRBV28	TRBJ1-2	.	CASSPRGNYGYTF	TGTGCCAGCAGTCCCCGAGGTAACTATGGCTACACCTTC
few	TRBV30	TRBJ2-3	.	CAWSSPQADTQYF	TGTGCCTGGAGTTCCCCACAGGCAGATACGCAGTATTTT
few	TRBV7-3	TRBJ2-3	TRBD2	CASSSGLAGTRADTQYF	TGTGCCAGCAGCTCAGGACTAGCGGGGACCCGCGCAGATACGCAGTATTTT